Listed below are T cell receptor beta chains from one sample, sequenced in a study of blood T cell repertoires in COVID-19. The data were produced by immunoSEQ multiplex PCR, yet TCRdb's version contains in-frame clones alone and is incomplete. This sample has about 74,000 clones; around 78% occur once, and the top ten carry roughly 15%. Sequenced sample: peripheral blood. All receptors derive from a human donor in a cohort sampled during active COVID-19. Each CDR3 is given with its conserved first and last residue. The D gene is left open where the match is weak. A clone size is listed for some rows: how often the clone was seen (once, few, many), or a class if it is expanded.

J gene: TRBJ1-3
clone size: -
V gene: TRBV30
D gene: -
CDR3 protein: CAWSVGGGNTIYF
CDR3 DNA: TGTGCCTGGAGTGTAGGGGGTGGAAACACCATATATTTT

J gene: TRBJ1-1
clone size: -
V gene: TRBV6-6
D gene: TRBD1
CDR3 protein: CASNHRGNTEAFF
CDR3 DNA: TGTGCCAGCAACCACAGGGGAAACACTGAAGCTTTCTTT

J gene: TRBJ2-1
clone size: -
V gene: TRBV10-3
D gene: -
CDR3 protein: CAISESLAADNEQFF
CDR3 DNA: TGTGCCATCAGTGAGAGTCTAGCAGCCGACAATGAGCAGTTCTTC

J gene: TRBJ2-5
clone size: -
V gene: TRBV11-3
D gene: -
CDR3 protein: CASSSQTGETQYF
CDR3 DNA: TGTGCCAGCAGCTCCCAGACCGGGGAGACCCAGTACTTC

J gene: TRBJ2-7
clone size: once
V gene: TRBV5-4
D gene: -
CDR3 protein: CASSPGLGRDAEQYF
CDR3 DNA: TGTGCCAGCAGCCCGGGGTTAGGTCGGGATGCCGAGCAGTACTTC

J gene: TRBJ2-7
clone size: -
V gene: TRBV6-5
D gene: -
CDR3 protein: CASRALSGQIEQYF
CDR3 DNA: TGTGCCAGCAGGGCCCTTAGTGGGCAGATCGAGCAGTACTTC

J gene: TRBJ2-1
clone size: few
V gene: TRBV6-5
D gene: -
CDR3 protein: CASSLRGGHNEQFF
CDR3 DNA: TGTGCCAGCAGTTTGAGGGGGGGTCACAATGAGCAGTTCTTC

J gene: TRBJ2-6
clone size: -
V gene: TRBV28
D gene: TRBD1
CDR3 protein: CASSLLDREANVLTF
CDR3 DNA: TGTGCCAGCAGTTTGTTGGACAGGGAGGCCAACGTCCTGACTTTC

J gene: TRBJ2-6
clone size: -
V gene: TRBV30
D gene: -
CDR3 protein: CAWSEGVLPNVLTF
CDR3 DNA: TGTGCCTGGAGTGAGGGGGTGCTACCTAACGTCCTGACTTTC

J gene: TRBJ2-6
clone size: -
V gene: TRBV10-3
D gene: TRBD1
CDR3 protein: CATEGQGGAGANVLTF
CDR3 DNA: TGTGCCACCGAGGGACAGGGTGGCGCCGGGGCCAACGTCCTGACTTTC

J gene: TRBJ2-2
clone size: once
V gene: TRBV7-6
D gene: -
CDR3 protein: CASSQGLLNTGELFF
CDR3 DNA: TGTGCCAGCAGCCAGGGACTTCTTAACACCGGGGAGCTGTTTTTT

J gene: TRBJ2-7
clone size: few
V gene: TRBV10-3
D gene: -
CDR3 protein: CAISEGQGNEQYF
CDR3 DNA: TGTGCCATCAGTGAGGGGCAGGGGAACGAGCAGTACTTC

J gene: TRBJ2-7
clone size: -
V gene: TRBV4-2
D gene: TRBD1
CDR3 protein: CAAGQGYEQYF
CDR3 DNA: TGTGCCGCGGGACAGGGCTACGAGCAGTACTTC

J gene: TRBJ2-5
clone size: -
V gene: TRBV9
D gene: TRBD2
CDR3 protein: CASSVEASGSPRLETQYF
CDR3 DNA: TGTGCCAGCAGCGTAGAGGCTAGCGGGAGTCCTAGGTTAGAGACCCAGTACTTC

J gene: TRBJ2-1
clone size: few
V gene: TRBV19
D gene: TRBD2
CDR3 protein: CASSMNSGSSYNEQFF
CDR3 DNA: TGTGCCAGTAGTATGAATAGCGGGAGCTCCTACAATGAGCAGTTCTTC

J gene: TRBJ1-4
clone size: -
V gene: TRBV3-1/TRBV3-2
D gene: TRBD1
CDR3 protein: CASSQPGQGYEKLFF
CDR3 DNA: TGTGCCAGCAGCCAACCGGGACAGGGGTATGAAAAACTGTTTTTT

J gene: TRBJ1-5
clone size: -
V gene: TRBV18
D gene: -
CDR3 protein: CASSEGYNQPQHF
CDR3 DNA: TGTGCCAGCTCAGAGGGATACAATCAGCCCCAGCATTTT

J gene: TRBJ1-2
clone size: -
V gene: TRBV19
D gene: TRBD1
CDR3 protein: CATADRSYGYTF
CDR3 DNA: TGTGCCACTGCGGACAGGAGCTATGGCTACACCTTC

J gene: TRBJ1-1
clone size: -
V gene: TRBV18
D gene: TRBD1
CDR3 protein: CASSKTGGDPMNTEAFF
CDR3 DNA: TGTGCCAGCTCAAAAACAGGGGGCGACCCCATGAACACTGAAGCTTTCTTT

J gene: TRBJ1-1
clone size: -
V gene: TRBV18
D gene: -
CDR3 protein: CASSPPLAGFTEAFF
CDR3 DNA: TGTGCCAGCTCACCACCGTTAGCAGGGTTCACTGAAGCTTTCTTT

J gene: TRBJ2-5
clone size: -
V gene: TRBV7-2
D gene: TRBD2
CDR3 protein: CASSLGSSGRGETQYF
CDR3 DNA: TGTGCCAGCAGCTTAGGTTCTAGCGGGAGGGGTGAGACCCAGTACTTC

J gene: TRBJ1-5
clone size: -
V gene: TRBV6-5
D gene: -
CDR3 protein: CASSYRDSEQPQHF
CDR3 DNA: TGTGCCAGCAGTTACAGAGATTCGGAGCAGCCCCAGCATTTT

J gene: TRBJ1-1
clone size: -
V gene: TRBV5-4
D gene: -
CDR3 protein: CASSPPGVRGTEAFF
CDR3 DNA: TGTGCCAGCAGTCCGCCGGGGGTTAGGGGCACTGAAGCTTTCTTT

J gene: TRBJ1-2
clone size: -
V gene: TRBV7-2
D gene: -
CDR3 protein: CASSLETGHGYTF
CDR3 DNA: TGTGCCAGCAGCTTAGAAACAGGGCATGGCTACACCTTC

J gene: TRBJ2-5
clone size: -
V gene: TRBV7-8
D gene: -
CDR3 protein: CASSSDLTGTQYF
CDR3 DNA: TGTGCCAGCAGCTCCGACCTGACGGGGACCCAGTACTTC

J gene: TRBJ2-7
clone size: -
V gene: TRBV5-8
D gene: TRBD1
CDR3 protein: CASSKNRGTAIYEQYF
CDR3 DNA: TGTGCCAGCAGCAAGAACAGGGGGACTGCGATCTACGAGCAGTACTTC

J gene: TRBJ1-4
clone size: few
V gene: TRBV6-5
D gene: TRBD1
CDR3 protein: CASSSRGPEKLFF
CDR3 DNA: TGTGCCAGCAGTTCCAGGGGGCCTGAAAAACTGTTTTTT

J gene: TRBJ2-7
clone size: -
V gene: TRBV11-2
D gene: TRBD2
CDR3 protein: CASSLEAGGAYEQYF
CDR3 DNA: TGTGCCAGCAGCTTAGAGGCGGGAGGCGCCTACGAGCAGTACTTC

J gene: TRBJ1-2
clone size: once
V gene: TRBV5-4
D gene: TRBD1
CDR3 protein: CASSGDRGQDYGYTF
CDR3 DNA: TGTGCCAGCAGCGGGGACAGGGGCCAAGACTATGGCTACACCTTC

J gene: TRBJ2-3
clone size: -
V gene: TRBV7-9
D gene: TRBD2
CDR3 protein: CASSLALAESTDTQYF
CDR3 DNA: TGTGCCAGCAGCTTAGCGCTAGCGGAAAGCACAGATACGCAGTATTTT

J gene: TRBJ2-5
clone size: -
V gene: TRBV7-9
D gene: TRBD2
CDR3 protein: CASSSLAGGPETQYF
CDR3 DNA: TGTGCCAGCAGCTCCTTAGCGGGAGGGCCGGAGACCCAGTACTTC

J gene: TRBJ1-3
clone size: -
V gene: TRBV4-2
D gene: TRBD1
CDR3 protein: CASSQGTGTGNTIYF
CDR3 DNA: TGTGCCAGCAGCCAAGGGACAGGGACTGGAAACACCATATATTTT

J gene: TRBJ2-7
clone size: few
V gene: TRBV5-1
D gene: TRBD2
CDR3 protein: CASSPGLAGEYEQYF
CDR3 DNA: TGCGCCAGCAGCCCGGGACTAGCGGGAGAGTACGAGCAGTACTTC

J gene: TRBJ1-4
clone size: -
V gene: TRBV12-2
D gene: -
CDR3 protein: CASRLWGPTTNEKLFF
CDR3 DNA: TGTGCAAGTCGCTTATGGGGGCCAACAACTAATGAAAAACTGTTTTTT

J gene: TRBJ2-2
clone size: -
V gene: TRBV11-2
D gene: TRBD2
CDR3 protein: CASSSILAGTNTGELFF
CDR3 DNA: TGTGCCAGCAGCTCGATACTAGCGGGAACCAACACCGGGGAGCTGTTTTTT

J gene: TRBJ2-1
clone size: -
V gene: TRBV7-2
D gene: -
CDR3 protein: CASSLWVDSYNEQFF
CDR3 DNA: TGTGCCAGCAGCTTATGGGTGGACTCTTACAATGAGCAGTTCTTC

J gene: TRBJ1-6
clone size: -
V gene: TRBV29-1
D gene: TRBD1
CDR3 protein: CSVRTGGNSPLHF
CDR3 DNA: TGCAGCGTGCGGACAGGGGGAAATTCACCCCTCCACTTT

J gene: TRBJ2-4
clone size: -
V gene: TRBV19
D gene: TRBD2
CDR3 protein: CASSAEGSGMAKNIQYF
CDR3 DNA: TGTGCCAGTAGTGCCGAGGGTAGCGGGATGGCCAAAAACATTCAGTACTTC

J gene: TRBJ1-6
clone size: once
V gene: TRBV5-6
D gene: -
CDR3 protein: CASSLYGRNSPLHF
CDR3 DNA: TGTGCCAGCAGCTTGTACGGCAGGAATTCACCCCTCCACTTT

J gene: TRBJ2-7
clone size: few
V gene: TRBV3-1/TRBV3-2
D gene: TRBD2
CDR3 protein: CASSQESLADYEQYF
CDR3 DNA: TGTGCCAGCAGCCAAGAAAGCCTAGCGGACTACGAGCAGTACTTC

J gene: TRBJ1-1
clone size: -
V gene: TRBV3-1/TRBV3-2
D gene: -
CDR3 protein: CASRNRAGDTEAFF
CDR3 DNA: TGTGCCAGCCGAAACAGGGCCGGGGACACTGAAGCTTTCTTT

J gene: TRBJ2-1
clone size: -
V gene: TRBV13
D gene: -
CDR3 protein: CASREASLRYNEQFF
CDR3 DNA: TGTGCCAGCAGGGAGGCTAGCCTCCGCTACAATGAGCAGTTCTTC

J gene: TRBJ2-7
clone size: few
V gene: TRBV10-1
D gene: TRBD1
CDR3 protein: CASSKWTGSYEQYF
CDR3 DNA: TGCGCCAGCAGTAAATGGACAGGGTCCTACGAGCAGTACTTC

J gene: TRBJ1-1
clone size: once
V gene: TRBV6-5
D gene: TRBD1
CDR3 protein: CASKQGTNTEAFF
CDR3 DNA: TGTGCCAGCAAACAGGGGACGAACACTGAAGCTTTCTTT

J gene: TRBJ2-7
clone size: -
V gene: TRBV15
D gene: -
CDR3 protein: CATSRGRYEQYF
CDR3 DNA: TGTGCCACCAGCAGAGGTCGCTACGAGCAGTACTTC

J gene: TRBJ2-7
clone size: -
V gene: TRBV18
D gene: TRBD2
CDR3 protein: CASSQGRGTYEQYF
CDR3 DNA: TGTGCCAGCTCACAAGGGAGGGGAACCTACGAGCAGTACTTC

J gene: TRBJ2-5
clone size: -
V gene: TRBV7-6
D gene: TRBD2
CDR3 protein: CASSLGWAGVETQYF
CDR3 DNA: TGTGCCAGCAGCTTAGGTTGGGCGGGAGTTGAGACCCAGTACTTC

J gene: TRBJ1-5
clone size: -
V gene: TRBV6-5
D gene: TRBD1
CDR3 protein: CASGQEQHQPQHF
CDR3 DNA: TGTGCCAGCGGACAGGAACAACATCAGCCCCAGCATTTT

J gene: TRBJ2-2
clone size: once
V gene: TRBV10-1
D gene: -
CDR3 protein: CASSESLYTGELFF
CDR3 DNA: TGCGCCAGCAGTGAGTCCCTGTACACCGGGGAGCTGTTTTTT

J gene: TRBJ2-7
clone size: -
V gene: TRBV21-1
D gene: -
CDR3 protein: CASSARPAHWAGGPPYEQYF
CDR3 DNA: TGTGCCAGCAGCGCCCGACCGGCGCACTGGGCGGGAGGCCCCCCCTACGAGCAGTACTTC

J gene: TRBJ2-7
clone size: -
V gene: TRBV7-9
D gene: -
CDR3 protein: CASSREGASSYEQYF
CDR3 DNA: TGTGCCAGCAGCCGGGAGGGGGCGAGCTCCTACGAGCAGTACTTC

J gene: TRBJ2-7
clone size: -
V gene: TRBV25-1
D gene: -
CDR3 protein: CASSDPNGSGRYEQYF
CDR3 DNA: TGTGCCAGCAGTGATCCCAACGGGAGCGGTAGGTACGAGCAGTACTTC

J gene: TRBJ2-7
clone size: -
V gene: TRBV10-1
D gene: TRBD2
CDR3 protein: CASSDRREASYEQYF
CDR3 DNA: TGCGCCAGCAGTGACCGGCGGGAGGCCTCCTACGAGCAGTACTTC

J gene: TRBJ1-2
clone size: -
V gene: TRBV19
D gene: TRBD1
CDR3 protein: CASSNRDRGYGYTF
CDR3 DNA: TGTGCCAGTAGTAACCGGGACAGGGGTTATGGCTACACCTTC